This is a list of T cell receptor beta chains from one sample in a study of cytomegalovirus exposure and HLA in healthy donors. The method was immunoSEQ multiplex PCR; TCRdb's version includes in-frame clones alone and lacks a portion of them. The top ten clones hold about 0.23% of a sample with some 200,000 clones, more than 75% of them seen once. The sample was PBMCs. These receptors all stem from a girl under three years old in good health and CMV-seronegative. CDR3s include the opening cysteine and the closing phenylalanine or tryptophan. Fields, in order: J gene, V gene, clone size, D gene, CDR3 DNA, CDR3 protein. A D gene is named only where the DNA matches it firmly. Clone sizes are given selectively: once, few, many, or a class where the clone is expanded.

TRBJ2-2 TRBV10-1 . . TGCGCCAGCAATCAGGAGAACACCGGGGAGCTGTTTTTT CASNQENTGELFF
TRBJ1-2 TRBV5-1 . . TGCGCCAGCAGCTTTGGCGATCCGGGAACCTATGGCTACACCTTC CASSFGDPGTYGYTF
TRBJ2-6 TRBV30 once TRBD1 TGTGCCTGGACACCGGACAGGGGGCTTGCTGGGGCCAACGTCCTGACTTTC CAWTPDRGLAGANVLTF
TRBJ2-7 TRBV6-5 . TRBD2 TGTGCCGGCAGTGACTCGGGGGGGTTCTCCTACGAGCAGTACTTC CAGSDSGGFSYEQYF
TRBJ2-5 TRBV29-1 once TRBD1 TGCAGCGTTCGGGACAGGGTGATGGAGACCCAGTACTTC CSVRDRVMETQYF
TRBJ2-1 TRBV11-2 . TRBD2 TGTGCCAGCAGCTCTACTAGCGGGAGCGATGAGCAGTTCTTC CASSSTSGSDEQFF
TRBJ2-7 TRBV19 . TRBD1 TGTGCCAGTAGTCAGACAGGGAGCTCCTACGAGCAGTACTTC CASSQTGSSYEQYF
TRBJ2-2 TRBV5-1 . . TGCGCCAGCAGCTCTACCATTGGGCGGGGATATAACACCGGGGAGCTGTTTTTT CASSSTIGRGYNTGELFF
TRBJ2-2 TRBV7-2 . . TGTGCCAGCAGCTTAAATGGAGGGCTTGAGACCGGGGAGCTGTTTTTT CASSLNGGLETGELFF
TRBJ2-5 TRBV29-1 . TRBD2 TGCAGCGCCGATCTACTAGCGGGAGGCCTCCAGTACCAAGAGACCCAGTACTTC CSADLLAGGLQYQETQYF
TRBJ1-2 TRBV25-1 . . TGTGCCAGCAGTGAACAGGGGCCTGAAGGCTACACCTTC CASSEQGPEGYTF
TRBJ2-2 TRBV5-3 . . TGTGCCAGAAGACTCGGGACATCGAACACCGGGGAGCTGTTTTTT CARRLGTSNTGELFF
TRBJ1-2 TRBV18 . . TGTGCCAGCTCCCCGGTTGGGGGGAACTATGGCTACACCTTC CASSPVGGNYGYTF
TRBJ2-2 TRBV5-1 . TRBD2 TGCGCCAGCAGCCAGGGACTAGCGGGGGACACCGGGGAGCTGTTTTTT CASSQGLAGDTGELFF
TRBJ1-1 TRBV6-6 . . TGTGCCAGCAGTTACCAGAAGGGGGGGCGGGATGAAGCTTTCTTT CASSYQKGGRDEAFF
TRBJ2-3 TRBV2 . . TGTGCCAGCAGGCCCAGGACATTGGATACGCAGTATTTT CASRPRTLDTQYF
TRBJ1-4 TRBV6-1 . . TGTGCCAGCAGCGGTCAGGGAAGTAGCCTTGAAAAACTGTTTTTT CASSGQGSSLEKLFF
TRBJ2-7 TRBV6-1 . TRBD1 TGTGCCAGCAGTCACCGGGACAGGGCGGACGAGCAGTACTTC CASSHRDRADEQYF
TRBJ1-2 TRBV7-2 . TRBD1 TGTGCCAGCAGCTTCGGACAGGAGAACTATGGCTACACCTTC CASSFGQENYGYTF
TRBJ2-3 TRBV4-2 . . TGTGCCAGCAGCCAAATGCGCCTCTCAAGCACAGATACGCAGTATTTT CASSQMRLSSTDTQYF
TRBJ1-4 TRBV10-2 . TRBD1 TGCGCCAGTCGAGCTGGGGGACAGGGGGATGAAAAACTGTTTTTT CASRAGGQGDEKLFF
TRBJ2-7 TRBV10-3 once TRBD1 TGTGCCATCAGTGCCTCACAGGGGGCCTACGAGCAGTACTTC CAISASQGAYEQYF
TRBJ2-7 TRBV4-1 . TRBD1 TGCGCCAGCAGCCAGGGACAGATTTCCTACGAGCAGTACTTC CASSQGQISYEQYF
TRBJ2-7 TRBV6-6 . TRBD1 TGTGCCAGCAGTTACGTTGGGACAGGGGGCAACGAGCAGTACTTC CASSYVGTGGNEQYF
TRBJ2-3 TRBV7-8 . . TGTGCCAGCAGCTTAGCTGACAGGCCCACAGATACGCAGTATTTT CASSLADRPTDTQYF
TRBJ2-7 TRBV5-1 . . TGCGCCAGCAGACCGTCGGGTTGGTCGGGGTCCTACGAGCAGTACTTC CASRPSGWSGSYEQYF
TRBJ1-6 TRBV19 once TRBD1 TGTGCCAGTGCCAAGACAGGGGCCAGCTCCTATAATTCACCCCTCCACTTT CASAKTGASSYNSPLHF
TRBJ1-4 TRBV15 . TRBD1 TGTGCCACCAGCAGAGGACAGGGGAATGAAAAACTGTTTTTT CATSRGQGNEKLFF
TRBJ2-1 TRBV15 . TRBD2 TGTGCCACCAGCAGAGATCCAGAGCGGGAGGAGAAGTATGAGCAGTTCTTC CATSRDPEREEKYEQFF
TRBJ2-3 TRBV5-4 once TRBD2 TGTGCCAGCAGCCTCGGGGGGGGGCGTAGCACAGATACGCAGTATTTT CASSLGGGRSTDTQYF
TRBJ2-3 TRBV5-1 . . TGCGCCAGCAGCTTGGCCAAGGGGATCCCAGATACGCAGTATTTT CASSLAKGIPDTQYF
TRBJ2-1 TRBV4-2 . TRBD2 TGTGCCAGCAGCCACCCTCGGAGACTAGCGGGAACCTACAATGAGCAGTTCTTC CASSHPRRLAGTYNEQFF
TRBJ2-7 TRBV4-1 . TRBD1 TGCGCCAGCAGCCAAGTCTCACCGGGATTGGACAGGATTCTGGACGAGCAGTACTTC CASSQVSPGLDRILDEQYF
TRBJ2-3 TRBV30 . . TGTGCCTGGACCGGATGGGACTCTAACACAGATACGCAGTATTTT CAWTGWDSNTDTQYF
TRBJ2-5 TRBV5-1 . . TGCGCCAGCAGCTTGGGTGACAGAGCCGAAGAGACCCAGTACTTC CASSLGDRAEETQYF
TRBJ2-1 TRBV29-1 . . TGCAGCGGCCGAACTAGTCGTTCCTACAATGAGCAGTTCTTC CSGRTSRSYNEQFF
TRBJ1-5 TRBV5-1 . . TGCGCCAGCAGCTTGAACGGAGAGGTTTCGCCCCAGCATTTT CASSLNGEVSPQHF
TRBJ1-2 TRBV4-2 . . TGTGCCAGCAGCCAAGCGGCGGGAGGGGCATCGGCTGGCTACACCTTC CASSQAAGGASAGYTF
TRBJ2-1 TRBV21-1 . . TGTGCCAGCAAAATGGCAGGGGGAATGAGAGGTGAGCAGTTCTTC CASKMAGGMRGEQFF
TRBJ2-7 TRBV4-3 . . TGCGCCAGCAGCCAAGATATAGCGGAGACCTACGAGCAGTACTTC CASSQDIAETYEQYF
TRBJ2-3 TRBV28 . . TGTGCCAGCAGTTTAGGGCCGGCAGATACGCAGTATTTT CASSLGPADTQYF
TRBJ2-2 TRBV7-3 . TRBD2 TGTGCCAGCAGCTCCCTAGCGGGGGGGGACACCGGGGAGCTGTTTTTT CASSSLAGGDTGELFF
TRBJ2-7 TRBV10-3 . . TGTGCCATAACCCGGTTTATTTCCGGGGTCTCCTACGAGCAGTACTTC CAITRFISGVSYEQYF
TRBJ1-2 TRBV5-4 . . TGTGCCAGCAGCGAAGGACTGATTTTGGGAGGCTACACCTTC CASSEGLILGGYTF
TRBJ2-2 TRBV4-1 . . TGCGCCAGCAGTCAAGTTATCGGGGGCACCGGGGAGCTGTTTTTT CASSQVIGGTGELFF
TRBJ2-1 TRBV6-5 . TRBD2 TGTGCCAGCAGTTACTCGACAGGGACTAGCGGCGCCCGTCATATCTTC CASSYSTGTSGARHIF
TRBJ2-1 TRBV11-1 . TRBD2 TGTGCCAGCAGCTCACGAGCGGGATTTTCCTACAATGAGCAGTTCTTC CASSSRAGFSYNEQFF
TRBJ2-3 TRBV9 . TRBD2 TGTGCCAGCAGCCACGGACTAGCGGGGGGGCCCCGCACAGATACGCAGTATTTT CASSHGLAGGPRTDTQYF
TRBJ1-2 TRBV5-1 . . TGCGCCAGCAGCTCGATTCCGGGCAAGCGGGGCTACACCTTC CASSSIPGKRGYTF
TRBJ2-1 TRBV2 . . TGTGCCAGCAGTGCACCGGGACTCGATTGGGATCCTAGCTCCTACAATGAGCAGTTCTTC CASSAPGLDWDPSSYNEQFF
TRBJ2-1 TRBV11-3 . . TGTGCCAGCAGCTTAAGGTGCCCCTCTGTTGCAGGGGACTCCTACAATGAGCAGTTCTTC CASSLRCPSVAGDSYNEQFF
TRBJ2-2 TRBV10-3 . . TGTGCCATCAGTGAGTTCTTGGACTCGGCGGCGACCGGGGAGCTGTTTTTT CAISEFLDSAATGELFF
TRBJ2-7 TRBV6-5 once TRBD2 TGTGCCAGCAGTTACTCCACTAGCGGTTCTTCCTACGAGCAGTACTTC CASSYSTSGSSYEQYF
TRBJ2-2 TRBV6-5 . TRBD1 TGTGCCAGCAACGACAGGGGGCGTGACGCCGGGGAGCTGTTTTTT CASNDRGRDAGELFF
TRBJ2-7 TRBV7-9 . TRBD2 TGTGCCAGCAGCCTTACTAGCGGGACCATCTACGAGCAGTACTTC CASSLTSGTIYEQYF
TRBJ1-5 TRBV2 . . TGTGCCAGCAACCGCGGGGGAAGGGCGCGCTGTCAGCCCCAGCATTTT CASNRGGRARCQPQHF
TRBJ1-3 TRBV4-1 . . TGCGCCAGCAGCCAAGCCCGAACGGGGGCTGGAAACACCATATATTTT CASSQARTGAGNTIYF
TRBJ2-1 TRBV5-1 . . TGCGCCAGCAGTTGGGACAATTCCTACAATGAGCAGTTCTTC CASSWDNSYNEQFF
TRBJ1-1 TRBV6-5 . TRBD1 TGTGCCAGCAGTGAACGGGACAGGAACACTGAAGCTTTCTTT CASSERDRNTEAFF